Presented here are 11 T cell receptor beta chains from one specimen sequenced in a study of PD-1 blockade in classical Hodgkin lymphoma. Repertoires were generated with immunoSEQ multiplex PCR, while TCRdb's copy carries only in-frame clones and drops some. The table shows 15,000 to 17,000 clones, with about 86% occurring only once. Time point given: newly diagnosed, previously untreated cHL patient sample. With magnetic negative selection, CD4+ T cells were purified from PBMCs that had been thawed. Material: CD4+ T cells from blood. All receptors come from a human donor with classical Hodgkin lymphoma.

The V and J genes are TRBV28 and TRBJ1-4, with D possibly TRBD1 on 5 matching bases. This CDR3 is built from 15 residues. Trimming shortened V by 5 bases and J by 7 bases, and 17 bases separated the two germline ends. The germline V gene encodes CDR1 MDHEN and CDR2 SYDVKM. The CDR3 DNA sequence: TGTGCCAGCAGTATCACAGGCCCCGGTAGTGAAAAACTGTTTTTT. Its protein is CASSITGPGSEKLFF.

This clone was seen just once. V gene TRBV5-1 combines with J gene TRBJ2-7, with 7 nucleotides matching TRBD1. The CDR3 spans 14 residues. Unmatched junction bases numbered 5, after V lost 2 bases and J lost 3 bases. Germline V gene lookup returns CDR1 SGHRS and CDR2 YFSETQ. The chain's CDR3 is CASSFRTGLYEQYF. The CDR3 DNA reads TGCGCCAGCAGCTTCAGGACAGGCCTCTACGAGCAGTACTTC.

The gene calls are TRBV7-7 and TRBJ2-1; 8 positions match TRBD2. V dropped 5 bases and J dropped 7; count of bases not matched to a gene: 13. CDR3 length: 16 residues. Germline V CDR1 and CDR2: SSHAT, FNYEAQ (reference sequence). The CDR3 DNA sequence: TGTGCCAGCAGCGACCGGTGGACTAGCCGATCGAATGAGCAGTTCTTC. Encoded protein: CASSDRWTSRSNEQFF.

This clone was seen just once. The V and J genes are TRBV19 and TRBJ2-1; 8 bases are shared with TRBD1. V was clipped by 8 bases and J by 2 bases; unmatched bases: 5. Germline values: CDR1 LNHDA, CDR2 SQIVND (reference sequence). CDR3 length equals 14 residues. As DNA, the CDR3 is TGTGCCAGTCGGGACAGGCTGACCTACAATGAGCAGTTCTTC. Translation gives CASRDRLTYNEQFF.

The chain recombines TRBV5-1 with TRBJ2-7, with 12 bases matching TRBD2. The CDR3 is 17 residues long. Germline-derived CDR1 and CDR2 are SGHRS and YFSETQ. V gave up 4 bases and J gave up 0 bases; unmatched junction bases: 8. CDR3 loop: CASSRLAGVFNSYEQYF. CDR3 coding DNA: TGCGCCAGCAGCAGACTAGCGGGAGTCTTCAACTCCTACGAGCAGTACTTC.

V is TRBV28 and J is TRBJ2-3; D is possibly TRBD2 (5 bases). The CDR3 is made up of 14 amino acids. Germline-derived CDR1 and CDR2 are MDHEN and SYDVKM. V was trimmed by 6 bases and J by 3 bases, leaving 13 bases between them. The CDR3: CASRHLGETDTQYF. DNA for the CDR3: TGTGCCAGCAGACACTTGGGAGAGACAGATACGCAGTATTTT. Filled out from reference TRBV28 and TRBJ2-3, the complete variable domain reads DVKVTQSSRYLVKRTGEKVFLECVQDMDHENMFWYRQDPGLGLRLIYFSYDVKMKEKGDIPEGYSVSREKKERFSLILESASTNQTSMYLCASRHLGETDTQYFGPGTRLTVL.

The chain is built from TRBV9 and TRBJ1-3; TRBD1 is a possible D gene (6 bases). Trimming stripped 0 bases from V and 0 bases from J, with 13 bases between. The length of the CDR3 is 17 residues. CDR1 and CDR2 from the germline V gene are SGDLS and YYNGEE. The CDR3 DNA reads as TGTGCCAGCAGCGTAGGTCCCGCGGGACACTCTGGAAACACCATATATTTT. Translated: CASSVGPAGHSGNTIYF.

The chain recombines TRBV4-3 with TRBJ2-3; 10 positions agree with TRBD2. Germline CDR1 LGHNA, CDR2 YSLEER. The CDR3 extends over 15 amino acids. V dropped 2 bases and J dropped 4; count of bases not matched to a gene: 3. The CDR3 protein is CASSQLAGAADTQYF. CDR3 bases: TGCGCCAGCAGCCAACTAGCGGGAGCTGCAGATACGCAGTATTTT.

The chain employs TRBV11-3 and TRBJ2-1, with no clear D. This CDR3 spans 13 amino acids. In germline, CDR1 is SGHNT, CDR2 YENEEA. Deletions cut 1 base from V and 9 bases from J, with 10 bases between. Written as DNA, the CDR3 is TGTGCCAGCAGCTTAGTAAGTTGGGGTGAGCAGTTCTTC. Protein product: CASSLVSWGEQFF.

The chain has TRBV5-1 and TRBJ2-7, with D perhaps matching TRBD2 (7 bases). The CDR3 spans 16 residues. V dropped 3 bases and J dropped 7 bases, with 23 bases sitting between them. The germline V gene encodes CDR1 SGHRS and CDR2 YFSETQ. The CDR3 region has the DNA TGCGCCAGCAGCTCGGGGGGCCAGACCCTTGTGGAAGAGCAGTACTTC. Translating gives CASSSGGQTLVEEQYF.

In this sample, this clone turned up a few times. In DNA, the CDR3 is TGCGCCAGCAGTCAATCAGTCGGGAGCACAGATACGCAGTATTTT. Encoded protein: CASSQSVGSTDTQYF. V gene TRBV23-1 combines with J gene TRBJ2-3; no clear D. TRBV23-1 is an open reading frame, and its role is uncertain. CDR3 length equals 15 residues. The germline V and J ends were trimmed by 0 bases and 0 bases, with 7 bases remaining between them.